The next 30 T cell receptor beta chains were all read from a single sample in a study of PD-L1 blockade in urothelial cancer. Using immunoSEQ multiplex PCR, the repertoire was profiled, and TCRdb retains in-frame clones only, with some absent. Of under 120,000 clones in the sample, approximately 85% are singletons; the top ten hold 2% to 3%. The specimen comprised PBMCs, sampled around atezolizumab (anti-PD-L1) treatment. The receptors were gathered from a man in his fifties or sixties with urothelial cancer.

The gene calls are TRBV30 and TRBJ2-1; possibly TRBD1 for D (6 bases). Between the trimmed V and J ends, which lost 3 bases and 15 bases, there was a span of 21 bases. The CDR3 runs to 13 residues. The germline V gene encodes CDR1 GTSNPN and CDR2 SVGIG (reference sequence). CDR3 coding DNA: TGTGCCTGGAGCGCCGAGGTGGGGGCTCGGGTGTTCTTC. Translating gives CAWSAEVGARVFF.

The rearrangement joins TRBV11-3 to TRBJ2-2; perhaps TRBD2 as D (5 bases). CDR1 SGHNT and CDR2 YENEEA come from the germline V gene. This CDR3 has 15 residues. V was clipped by 4 bases and J by 0 bases, with 9 bases between them. The CDR3 is CASSSGGPNTGELFF. In DNA form, the CDR3 reads TGTGCCAGCAGCTCAGGAGGCCCGAACACCGGGGAGCTGTTTTTT.

This chain uses TRBV4-1 with TRBJ2-7, with 10 bases that match TRBD2. V shed 2 bases, J shed 3 bases, and the junction held 4 bases outside the gene matches. The germline CDR1 and CDR2 sequences are MGHRA and YSYEKL. This CDR3 has 15 amino acids. The CDR3 protein is CASSQQREGGYEQYF. CDR3 DNA sequence: TGCGCCAGCAGCCAACAGCGGGAGGGGGGCTACGAGCAGTACTTC.

The rearrangement uses TRBV15 and TRBJ2-1; 10 positions match TRBD2. The CDR3 totals 17 residues. V lost 0 bases and J lost 4; bases outside the gene matches: 6. The germline V gene has CDR1 LNHNV and CDR2 YYDKDF (reference sequence). CDR3 protein: CATSRETSGIWYNEQFF. Here the CDR3 DNA reads TGTGCCACCAGCAGAGAAACTAGCGGGATTTGGTACAATGAGCAGTTCTTC.

This clone has at least ten counts. CDR3 amino acids: CASSIYTVGGTEAFF. Written as DNA, the CDR3 is TGTGCCAGTAGTATCTATACGGTTGGTGGCACTGAAGCTTTCTTT. The V call is TRBV19, the J call TRBJ1-1; no clear D. This CDR3 has 15 residues. Per germline, CDR1 LNHDA and CDR2 SQIVND (reference sequence). The germline V and J ends were trimmed by 3 bases and 4 bases, with 15 bases remaining between them. The full variable domain, in which reference TRBV19 and TRBJ1-1 provide the parts outside the CDR3, is DGGITQSPKYLFRKEGQNVTLSCEQNLNHDAMYWYRQDPGQGLRLIYYSQIVNDFQKGDIAEGYSVSREKKESFPLTVTSAQKNPTAFYLCASSIYTVGGTEAFFGQGTRLTVV.

The rearrangement uses TRBV7-9 and TRBJ2-1, with a weak D call TRBD2 (6 bases). The CDR3 is made up of 14 amino acids. With 11 bases removed from V and 15 bases from J, the gap between germline ends came to 29 bases. CDR1 SEHNR and CDR2 FQNEAQ come from the germline V gene (reference sequence). The chain's CDR3 is CAFPDSPRSGEVFF. CDR3 bases: TGTGCCTTCCCCGACAGCCCCAGGTCCGGGGAGGTGTTCTTC.

This chain uses TRBV7-9 with TRBJ1-1; no firm D call. Germline CDR1 reads SEHNR; CDR2 reads FQNEAQ (reference sequence). Between the trimmed V and J ends, which lost 10 bases and 1 base, there was a span of 22 bases. The length of the CDR3 is 16 residues. CDR3 sequence reads: CATERGREVTNTEAFF. The CDR3 region has the DNA TGTGCCACCGAGCGGGGAAGGGAAGTAACGAACACTGAAGCTTTCTTT.

The genes are TRBV15 and TRBJ1-5; D may be TRBD1 (6 bases). This CDR3 has 15 amino acids. In germline, CDR1 is LNHNV, CDR2 YYDKDF (reference sequence). V dropped 4 bases and J dropped 6 bases, with 16 bases sitting between them. The DNA for the CDR3 is TGTGCCACCAGCAAAGAGCGGCAGGGGACTCAGCCCCAGCATTTT. Its protein is CATSKERQGTQPQHF.

The gene calls are TRBV18 and TRBJ1-6; 7 nucleotides agree with TRBD1. The CDR3 is 14 residues long. V lost 2 bases and J lost 5; bases outside the gene matches: 0. CDR1 and CDR2 from the germline V gene are KGHSH and LQKENI. CDR3 bases: TGTGCCAGCTCACCAGGGACAGATAATTCACCCCTCCACTTT. It is translated as CASSPGTDNSPLHF.

Concerning this clone: The junction departs from germline at one end; a sequencing error may be responsible. The V call is TRBV6-5, the J call TRBJ2-1; weak D call: TRBD2 (5 bases). Germline values: CDR1 MNHEY, CDR2 SVGAGI. This CDR3 is 15 amino acids long. The CDR3 coding sequence is TGTGCCAGCAGTTCTCCGGCTAGCTCCCACAATGAGCAGTTCTTC. Residues: CASSSPASSHNEQFF.

This clone was detected only once. This chain joins TRBV5-1 and TRBJ2-1; 9 bases are a match to TRBD2. The trim removed 2 bases at V and 5 bases at J, leaving 5 bases unmatched. Germline loops: CDR1 SGHRS, CDR2 YFSETQ. The CDR3 spans 15 residues. The CDR3 DNA follows: TGCGCCAGCAGCTTTAGCGGGAGTTTAGACAATGAGCAGTTCTTC. This codes for CASSFSGSLDNEQFF.

This clone appeared a few times. The chain has TRBV7-9 and TRBJ2-7; D uncertain. From germline, CDR1 is SEHNR and CDR2 FQNEAQ (reference sequence). This CDR3 region has 12 residues. Trimming took 2 bases from V and 5 from J, leaving 7 bases between them. CDR3 protein: CASSLRVNEQYF. DNA of the CDR3: TGTGCCAGCAGCTTAAGAGTGAACGAGCAGTACTTC.

V is TRBV2 and J is TRBJ2-7; D unresolved. Per germline, CDR1 SNHLY and CDR2 FYNNEI. The V gene lost 6 bases and the J gene lost 3 bases, with 15 bases spanning the gap. The CDR3 runs 14 residues. The CDR3 DNA follows: TGTGCCAGCAGCTACGTAGGTCCGGGCTACGAGCAGTACTTC. It yields the protein CASSYVGPGYEQYF.

The rearrangement links TRBV30 to TRBJ2-6; TRBD2 might be the D (7 bases). In germline, CDR1 is GTSNPN, CDR2 SVGIG (reference sequence). V was pared by 2 bases and J by 10 bases, with 15 bases between. The CDR3 is 14 residues long. This CDR3 reads CAWSFRGGGNVLTF. CDR3 nucleotide sequence: TGTGCCTGGAGTTTTAGGGGAGGGGGTAACGTCCTGACTTTC.

V is TRBV6-5 and J is TRBJ2-7, with D maybe TRBD1 (6 bases). Trimming took 5 bases from V and 12 from J, leaving 20 bases between them. Germline assignment: CDR1 MNHEY and CDR2 SVGAGI. This CDR3 is built from 13 residues. The chain's CDR3 is CASSEYGQWILYF. Written as DNA, the CDR3 is TGTGCCAGCAGTGAATACGGACAGTGGATTCTGTACTTC.

This clone was recorded a few times. This chain uses TRBV28 with TRBJ1-6; D is possibly TRBD1 (6 bases). The CDR3 has 14 amino acids. Germline loops: CDR1 MDHEN, CDR2 SYDVKM. The germline V and J ends were trimmed by 5 bases and 7 bases, with 12 bases remaining between them. As DNA, the CDR3 is TGTGCCAGCAGTAGGGGGGGGGTGAATTCACCCCTCCACTTT. It encodes CASSRGGVNSPLHF.

The chain employs TRBV11-1 and TRBJ2-1, with unresolved D. Germline V gives CDR1 SGHAT, CDR2 FQDESV (reference sequence). Trimming took off 1 base at V and 12 bases at J, with 13 bases between the two ends. CDR3 size: 13 residues. CDR3: CASSLVERASQFF. CDR3 DNA: TGTGCCAGCAGCTTAGTGGAGCGAGCATCGCAGTTCTTC.

This clone was recorded only once. J is TRBJ2-2 and V is TRBV5-5; D is possibly TRBD1 (6 bases). V lost 2 bases and J lost 6, with 14 bases in between. CDR3 length: 15 residues. Germline CDR1 reads SGHKS; CDR2 reads YYEKEE (reference sequence). CDR3: CASSFSTGTPGELFF. Here the CDR3 DNA reads TGTGCCAGCAGCTTCAGCACAGGGACCCCCGGGGAGCTGTTTTTT.

The rearrangement uses TRBV5-4 and TRBJ2-3; 10 nucleotides agree with TRBD2. Trimming cost V 4 bases and J 7 bases; bases outside gene matches: 9. Looked up from germline, CDR1 is SGHNT and CDR2 is YYREEE (reference sequence). There are 15 residues in the CDR3. The CDR3 here is CASSTSSGSLYTQYF. The CDR3, as DNA: TGTGCCAGCAGCACGTCTAGCGGGAGTCTTTATACGCAGTATTTT. The full variable domain, with the rest looked up from reference TRBV5-4 and TRBJ2-3, is ETGVTQSPTHLIKTRGQQVTLRCSSQSGHNTVSWYQQALGQGPQFIFQYYREEENGRGNFPPRFSGLQFPNYSSELNVNALELDDSALYLCASSTSSGSLYTQYFGPGTRLTVL.

This sequence joins TRBV11-2 and TRBJ2-1; TRBD2 agrees at 9 bases. Germline V gene lookup returns CDR1 SGHAT and CDR2 FQNNGV. This CDR3 has 18 residues. The trim removed 1 base at V and 7 bases at J, leaving 14 bases unmatched. The CDR3 coding sequence is TGTGCCAGCAGCTTAGTAAGGGCCCGGAGACTAGCGGTAAATGAGCAGTTCTTC. Protein: CASSLVRARRLAVNEQFF.

The rearrangement joins TRBV19 to TRBJ2-1; 10 bases are a match to TRBD2. Per germline, CDR1 LNHDA and CDR2 SQIVND (reference sequence). This CDR3 contains 16 residues. V was clipped by 5 bases and J by 3 bases; unmatched bases: 7. In DNA form, the CDR3 reads TGTGCCAGTAGTCGGAACCCTAGCGGGAGCTACAATGAGCAGTTCTTC. This gives the protein CASSRNPSGSYNEQFF.

This clone was seen a handful of times. The V call is TRBV18, the J call TRBJ1-1; TRBD1 is a possible D gene (5 bases). Between the trimmed V and J ends, which lost 5 bases and 4 bases, there was a span of 8 bases. The CDR3 loop spans 12 amino acids. Looked up from germline, CDR1 is KGHSH and CDR2 is LQKENI. CDR3 in DNA: TGTGCCAGCTCATACAGGAGCACTGAAGCTTTCTTT. It translates to CASSYRSTEAFF.

The rearrangement links TRBV2 to TRBJ2-7; the match to TRBD2 covers 7 bases. Germline V gene sequence: CDR1 SNHLY, CDR2 FYNNEI. V gave up 7 bases and J gave up 4 bases; unmatched junction bases: 7. The length of the CDR3 is 13 residues. The CDR3 loop is CASTRGEGYEQYF. The CDR3 DNA sequence: TGTGCCAGCACCCGGGGGGAGGGGTACGAGCAGTACTTC.

DNA of the CDR3: TGTGCCAGCAGTGAAGGGTCTAGCGGGAGGCGGTCCTACGAGCAGTACTTC. It is translated as CASSEGSSGRRSYEQYF. The genes are TRBV6-4 and TRBJ2-7; 11 bases line up with TRBD2. Germline lookup yields CDR1 MRHNA and CDR2 SNTAGT. CDR3 size: 17 residues. The V and J ends lost 3 bases and 1 base, in that order; junction bases with no gene match: 8.

This sequence joins TRBV28 and TRBJ1-2, with a possible D match to TRBD1 (6 bases). This CDR3 is 14 amino acids long. The V end lost 7 bases, the J end lost 2 bases, and 14 bases lay between the germline ends. Germline V lookup: CDR1 MDHEN, CDR2 SYDVKM. CDR3 DNA: TGTGCCAGCACTGGGGGCGCGTCCAACTATGGCTACACCTTC. Translating gives CASTGGASNYGYTF.

This chain uses TRBV9 with TRBJ2-1; TRBD2 agrees at 7 bases. V lost 0 bases, J lost 10 bases, and 4 bases stayed unmatched. In germline, CDR1 is SGDLS, CDR2 YYNGEE. CDR3 length: 13 amino acids. The CDR3 region has the DNA TGTGCCAGCAGCGTAGCTCAAGCGGGGGAGCAGTTCTTC. Protein sequence: CASSVAQAGEQFF.

In nucleotides, the CDR3 is TGTGCCAGCTCACCGCAGCTAGCGATGAGCTCCTACGAGCAGTACTTC. Residues: CASSPQLAMSSYEQYF. This rearrangement joins TRBV18 to TRBJ2-7, with D perhaps matching TRBD2 (6 bases). The CDR3 length is 16 residues. The V gene's germline CDR1 is KGHSH and CDR2 LQKENI. The V end lost 3 bases, the J end lost 0 bases, and 15 bases lay between the germline ends. Supplemented by reference TRBV18 and TRBJ2-7, the full variable domain reads NAGVMQNPRHLVRRRGQEARLRCSPMKGHSHVYWYRQLPEEGLKFMVYLQKENIIDESGMPKERFSAEFPKEGPSILRIQQVVRGDSAAYFCASSPQLAMSSYEQYFGPGTRLTVT.

The chain has TRBV6-1 and TRBJ1-2, with 7 bases that match TRBD1. Germline V gene lookup returns CDR1 MNHNS and CDR2 SASEGT. The CDR3 loop spans 13 amino acids. V lost 7 bases, J lost 4 bases, and 6 bases stayed unmatched. CDR3 amino acids: CASTIGGIYGYTF. CDR3 DNA sequence: TGTGCCAGCACCATAGGGGGCATCTATGGCTACACCTTC.

V gene TRBV19 combines with J gene TRBJ1-4, with TRBD1 as a possible D gene (5 bases). The V end lost 5 bases, the J end lost 6 bases, and 10 bases lay between the germline ends. Germline lookup yields CDR1 LNHDA and CDR2 SQIVND (reference sequence). This CDR3 region has 13 residues. CDR3 region: CASSGAGYEKLFF. CDR3 sequence (DNA): TGTGCCAGTAGTGGCGCAGGGTATGAAAAACTGTTTTTT.

This chain uses TRBV2 with TRBJ2-2; TRBD2 matches at 16 bases. Germline values: CDR1 SNHLY, CDR2 FYNNEI. CDR3 length: 19 residues. J gave up 3 bases and V 6 bases, and 10 bases lay outside the gene matches. DNA for the CDR3: TGTGCCAGCAGCGGTCCCGGGACTAGCGGGAGGGCCTACACCGGGGAGCTGTTTTTT. This codes for CASSGPGTSGRAYTGELFF.